This T cell receptor (beta chain) derives from a study of cytomegalovirus exposure and HLA in healthy donors. Study-wide results and limits: Three chains linked to CMV were shown in vitro to be specific for CMV antigens. A list of 164 TCR beta chains associated with cytomegalovirus was given. Analysis was carried out at a later point, and it linked a missense DCLRE1C variant to TCR beta V- and J-gene trimming.

The PCR had 60 Vbeta and 13 Jbeta primers. Generated by immunoSEQ multiplex PCR, the TCRdb table keeps only in-frame clones and is missing some. The table includes approximately 150,000 clones, 60% to 85% detected once. V shed 6 bases and J 8 bases; nucleotides not matched to a gene: 11. CDR1 and CDR2 (germline): MNHNS, SASEGT. CDR3 length: 15 residues. A remark on this clone: Its specificity is unknown.

This receptor was obtained from a male donor in good health and CMV-seropositive. V gene TRBV6-1 combines with J gene TRBJ2-2, with 8 bases aligning to TRBD1. The sample consisted of PBMCs. CDR3 nucleotide sequence: TGTGCCAGCAGCCTGGGACAGGCAATAGGAGGGGAGCTGTTTTTT. It specifies CASSLGQAIGGELFF.